This TCR beta chain was recovered during a study of control samples from healthy donors and cancer patients. CDR3 length equals 11 residues. CDR1 and CDR2 (germline): DFQATT, SNEGSKA (reference sequence). V trimming: 3 bases; J trimming: 7 bases; junction bases outside the gene matches: 0. Generated by immunoSEQ multiplex PCR, the TCRdb table keeps only in-frame clones and is missing some. The sample includes 150,000 to 200,000 clones, 92% of them seen just once. The sequence was obtained from a woman aged 25 to 39 in good health. The sample consisted of blood. J is TRBJ2-4 and V is TRBV20-1, with TRBD2 matching 7 bases. The CDR3 is CSASGGNIQYF. The DNA for the CDR3 is TGCAGTGCTAGCGGGGGGAACATTCAGTACTTC.